A selection of T cell receptor beta chains follows, all from one sample in a study of blood T cell repertoires in COVID-19. Sequencing used immunoSEQ multiplex PCR; TCRdb keeps in-frame clones, though not all of them. Of about 400,000 clones listed, roughly 91% were seen once; the top ten hold approximately 1.5%. The sequencing input was PBMCs or T cells enriched from blood (not recorded which). These TCRs come from a young woman who had recovered from COVID-19. Both conserved end residues are part of each CDR3. D genes are given only for firm matches. A clone size is listed for some rows: how often the clone was seen (once, few, many), or a class if it is expanded.

abundance	v_gene	d_gene	j_gene	CDR3nt	CDR3aa
-	TRBV4-1	-	TRBJ1-6	TGCGCCAGCAGCCCCGTGCCTACCTATAATTCACCCCTCCACTTT	CASSPVPTYNSPLHF
-	TRBV6-1	-	TRBJ1-4	TGTGCCAGCAGTGATAGGCAGGGAAATGAAAAACTGTTTTTT	CASSDRQGNEKLFF
-	TRBV7-8	TRBD1	TRBJ1-5	TGTGCCAGCAGCTTAGTACAGGGGACAGAGCAGCCCCAGCATTTT	CASSLVQGTEQPQHF
-	TRBV10-3	-	TRBJ1-1	TGTGCCATCGAAGACAGAGGCAACACTGAAGCTTTCTTT	CAIEDRGNTEAFF
-	TRBV28	-	TRBJ1-1	TGTGCCAGCAGAAAACAGGGGAACACTGAAGCTTTCTTT	CASRKQGNTEAFF
-	TRBV7-9	-	TRBJ1-6	TGTGCCAGCAGCTTATTCCCTGGGGCTAGCTCCTATAATTCACCCCTCCACTTT	CASSLFPGASSYNSPLHF
-	TRBV4-3	-	TRBJ1-4	TGCGCCAGCAGCCAAGGCGCGGGAGGGACGAATGAAAAACTGTTTTTT	CASSQGAGGTNEKLFF
-	TRBV30	-	TRBJ2-7	TGTGCCTGGAGTGTTGCGGACTACGAGCAGTACTTC	CAWSVADYEQYF
-	TRBV15	-	TRBJ1-1	TGTGCCACCAGCAGAGCCTCGGTGAACACTGAAGCTTTCTTT	CATSRASVNTEAFF
-	TRBV7-9	TRBD2	TRBJ2-7	TGTGCCAGCACTCTAGCGGGAGTCGTTGGCGAGCAGTACTTC	CASTLAGVVGEQYF
once	TRBV20-1	-	TRBJ2-1	TGCAGTGCTACCGGACTCAGTGAGCAGTTCTTC	CSATGLSEQFF
-	TRBV18	-	TRBJ1-4	TGTGCCAGCTCACCTGGCACAGATGGTGAAAAACTGTTTTTT	CASSPGTDGEKLFF
once	TRBV5-8	-	TRBJ2-7	TGTGCCAGCAGCTTGCAGAAGATTCGGCGGGACGAGCAGTACTTC	CASSLQKIRRDEQYF
-	TRBV30	-	TRBJ1-6	TGTGCCTGGAAATATCGCACAGATAATTCACCCCTCCACTTT	CAWKYRTDNSPLHF